This T cell receptor (beta chain) was found in a study of T cell responses to AZD1222 COVID-19 vaccine. V dropped 4 bases and J dropped 0 bases, with 7 bases sitting between them. CDR3 size: 13 residues. Germline lookup yields CDR1 SQVTM and CDR2 ANQGSEA. Study outcomes and limitations: Baseline testing showed seropositivity in only five to seven AZD1222 recipients. Donors were mostly white British, more females; clonal diversity possibly underestimated.

As concerns this clone: Its antigen is not known.

The data were produced by immunoSEQ multiplex PCR, yet TCRdb's version contains in-frame clones alone and is incomplete. The sample carries approximately 100,000 clones, 87% recorded once. Second doses were pooled across both intervals (about 4 or about 12 weeks). The genes are TRBV29-1 and TRBJ1-3, with D hard to call. The sequence was obtained from an adult who received the AZD1222 COVID-19 vaccine. The specimen comprised peripheral blood, sampled 28 days after the second AZD1222 dose. CDR3 DNA sequence: TGCAGCGTTGTGGTGGACTCTGGAAACACCATATATTTT. It codes for CSVVVDSGNTIYF.